This entry is about one T cell receptor beta chain. The length of the CDR3 is 13 residues. Trimming removed 2 bases at V and 4 bases at J, with 8 bases between. CDR1 WSHSY and CDR2 SAAADI come from the germline V gene. The sample comes from a study of blood T cell repertoires in COVID-19. Study context: COVID-19 samples collected from the United States, Italy and Spain covered acute and convalescent phases. PBMCs, B-cell-depleted T cells, or T cells provided the cDNA or gDNA that made up the material.

In the source study's methods: Amplification with reference gene primers provided the estimates of nucleated cell counts. Libraries were prepared by immunoSEQ multiplex PCR; TCRdb keeps only in-frame clonotypes and omits some of them. Clonal size and the V and J genes are those of that table, whereas D and trimming came from the DNA. The sample consists of 200,000 to 250,000 clones, around 81% of them appearing once. This TCR was sampled from a woman in her 70s with acute or convalescent COVID-19. The sample consisted of peripheral blood. V and J are TRBV10-2 and TRBJ1-2; D is perhaps TRBD1 (6 bases). Written as DNA, the CDR3 is TGCGCCAGCAGTGAGCCAGGGGTCTATGGCTACACCTTC. Amino acid sequence: CASSEPGVYGYTF.